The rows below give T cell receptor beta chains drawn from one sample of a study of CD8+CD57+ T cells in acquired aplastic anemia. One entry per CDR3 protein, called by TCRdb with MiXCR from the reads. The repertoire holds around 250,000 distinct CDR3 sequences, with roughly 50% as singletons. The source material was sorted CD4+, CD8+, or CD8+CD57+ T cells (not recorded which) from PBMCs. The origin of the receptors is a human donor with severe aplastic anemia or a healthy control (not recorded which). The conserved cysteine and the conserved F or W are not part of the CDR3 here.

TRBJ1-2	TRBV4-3	APRAGVANYGYT
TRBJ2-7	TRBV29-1	SVEGVVGYEQY
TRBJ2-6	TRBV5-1	ASSLGVAGANVLT
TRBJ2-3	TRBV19	ASSVASGSGDTQY
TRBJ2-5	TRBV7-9	ASSQAGFIETQY
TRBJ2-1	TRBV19	ASSPAGGSGNEQF
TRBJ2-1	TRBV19	ASSIVGPRSSYNEQF
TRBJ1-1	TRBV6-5	ASSLQGGAEAF
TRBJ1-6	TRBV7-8	ASSLRDSQALH
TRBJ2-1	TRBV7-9	ASSSQTPRAVEF
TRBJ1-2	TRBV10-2	ASSEIGTEDTNYGYT
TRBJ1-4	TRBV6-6	ASSYGDEYEKLF
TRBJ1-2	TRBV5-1	ASSLATGIRGYT
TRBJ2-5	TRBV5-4	ASSFPGLAGGETQY
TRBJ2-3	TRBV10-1	ASSSDPTDTQY
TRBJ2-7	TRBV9	ASSLNPGQGSYEQY
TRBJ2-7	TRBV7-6	ASSAGVGYEQY
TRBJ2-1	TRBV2	ASRRAVASSNEQF
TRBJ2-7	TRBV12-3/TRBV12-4	ASSLEGLEQY
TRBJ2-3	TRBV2	ASRTGGDLDTQY